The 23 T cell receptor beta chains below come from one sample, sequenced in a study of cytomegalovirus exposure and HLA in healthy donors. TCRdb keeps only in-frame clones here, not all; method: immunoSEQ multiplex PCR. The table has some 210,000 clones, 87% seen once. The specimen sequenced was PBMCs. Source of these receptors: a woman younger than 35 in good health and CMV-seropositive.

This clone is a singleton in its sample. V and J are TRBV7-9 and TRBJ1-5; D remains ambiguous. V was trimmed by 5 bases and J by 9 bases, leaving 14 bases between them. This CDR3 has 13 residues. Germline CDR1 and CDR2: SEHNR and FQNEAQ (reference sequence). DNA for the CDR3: TGTGCCAGCAGCCCTTCGGGGATAGGGCCCCAGCATTTT. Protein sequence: CASSPSGIGPQHF.

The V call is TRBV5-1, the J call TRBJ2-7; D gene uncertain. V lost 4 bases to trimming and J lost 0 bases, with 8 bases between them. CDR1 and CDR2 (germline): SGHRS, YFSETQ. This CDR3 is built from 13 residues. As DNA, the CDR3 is TGCGCCAGCAGCCCCCCGGGCTCCTACGAGCAGTACTTC. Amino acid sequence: CASSPPGSYEQYF.

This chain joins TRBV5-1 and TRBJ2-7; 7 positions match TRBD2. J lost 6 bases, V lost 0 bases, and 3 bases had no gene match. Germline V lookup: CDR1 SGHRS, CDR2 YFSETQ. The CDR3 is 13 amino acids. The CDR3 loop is CASSLVSSGEQYF. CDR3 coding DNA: TGCGCCAGCAGCTTGGTTTCTAGCGGCGAGCAGTACTTC.

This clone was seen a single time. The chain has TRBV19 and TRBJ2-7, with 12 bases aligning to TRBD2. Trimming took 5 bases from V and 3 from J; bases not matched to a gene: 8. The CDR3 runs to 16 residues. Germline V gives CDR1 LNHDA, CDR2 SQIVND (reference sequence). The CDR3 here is CASSQASGRAFYEQYF. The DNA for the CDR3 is TGTGCCAGTAGTCAAGCTAGCGGGAGGGCCTTCTACGAGCAGTACTTC.

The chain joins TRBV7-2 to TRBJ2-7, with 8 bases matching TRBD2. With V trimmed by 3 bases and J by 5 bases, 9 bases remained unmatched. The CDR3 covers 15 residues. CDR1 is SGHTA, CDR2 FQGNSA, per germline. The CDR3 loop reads CASSFKASGSNEQYF. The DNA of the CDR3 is TGTGCCAGCAGCTTTAAGGCTAGCGGGTCCAACGAGCAGTACTTC.

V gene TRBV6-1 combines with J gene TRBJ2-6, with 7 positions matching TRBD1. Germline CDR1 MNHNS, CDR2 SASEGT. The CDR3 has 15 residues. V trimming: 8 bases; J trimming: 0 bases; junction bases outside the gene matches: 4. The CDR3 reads CASGPGGSGANVLTF. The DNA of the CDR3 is TGTGCCAGCGGGCCAGGGGGCTCTGGGGCCAACGTCCTGACTTTC.

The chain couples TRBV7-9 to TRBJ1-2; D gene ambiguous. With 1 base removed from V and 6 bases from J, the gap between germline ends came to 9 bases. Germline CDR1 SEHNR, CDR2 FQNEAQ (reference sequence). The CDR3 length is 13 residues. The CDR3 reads CASSLGAENGYTF. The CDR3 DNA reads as TGTGCCAGCAGCTTAGGGGCAGAGAATGGCTACACCTTC. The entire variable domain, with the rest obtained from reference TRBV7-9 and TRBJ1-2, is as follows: DTGVSQNPRHKITKRGQNVTFRCDPISEHNRLYWYRQTLGQGPEFLTYFQNEAQLEKSRLLSDRFSAERPKGSFSTLEIQRTEQGDSAMYLCASSLGAENGYTFGSGTRLTVV.

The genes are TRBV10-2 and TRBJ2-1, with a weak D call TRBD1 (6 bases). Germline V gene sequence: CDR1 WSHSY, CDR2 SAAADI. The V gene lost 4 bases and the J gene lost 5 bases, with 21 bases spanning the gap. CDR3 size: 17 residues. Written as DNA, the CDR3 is TGCGCCAGCAGTGTGGGGGAGTGGAGCAGGGACAACAATGAGCAGTTCTTC. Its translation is CASSVGEWSRDNNEQFF.

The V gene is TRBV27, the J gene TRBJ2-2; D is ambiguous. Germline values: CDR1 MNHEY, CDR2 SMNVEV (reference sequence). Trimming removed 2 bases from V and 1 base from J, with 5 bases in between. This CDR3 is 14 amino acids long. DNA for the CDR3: TGTGCCAGCAGTTTAGACTGGAACACCGGGGAGCTGTTTTTT. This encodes CASSLDWNTGELFF.

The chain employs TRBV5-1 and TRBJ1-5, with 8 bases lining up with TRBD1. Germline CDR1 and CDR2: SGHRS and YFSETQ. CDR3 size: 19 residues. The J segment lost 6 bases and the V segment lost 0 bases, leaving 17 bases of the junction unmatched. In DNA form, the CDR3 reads TGCGCCAGCAGCTTGGAAAAAGGTAAGGACAGGGAGGAAGGTCAGCCCCAGCATTTT. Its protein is CASSLEKGKDREEGQPQHF.

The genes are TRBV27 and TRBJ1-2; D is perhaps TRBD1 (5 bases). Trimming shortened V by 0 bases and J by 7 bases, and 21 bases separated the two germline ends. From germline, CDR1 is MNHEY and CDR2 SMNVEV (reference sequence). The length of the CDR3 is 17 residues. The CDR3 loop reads CASSLSLTQGLHLGYTF. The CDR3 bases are TGTGCCAGCAGTTTATCCCTCACTCAGGGCCTGCACCTTGGCTACACCTTC.

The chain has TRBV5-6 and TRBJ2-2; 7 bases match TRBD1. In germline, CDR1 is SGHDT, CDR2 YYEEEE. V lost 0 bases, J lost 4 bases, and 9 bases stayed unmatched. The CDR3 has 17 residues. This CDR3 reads CASSLEVFRGSTGELFF. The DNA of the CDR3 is TGTGCCAGCAGCTTGGAAGTTTTCAGGGGGAGCACCGGGGAGCTGTTTTTT.

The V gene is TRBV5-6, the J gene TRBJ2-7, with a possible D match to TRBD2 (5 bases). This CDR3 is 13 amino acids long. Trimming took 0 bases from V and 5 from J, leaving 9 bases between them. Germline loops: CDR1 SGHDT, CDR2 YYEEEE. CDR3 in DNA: TGTGCCAGCAGCTTGGCCGCGGGTAACGAGCAGTACTTC. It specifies CASSLAAGNEQYF.

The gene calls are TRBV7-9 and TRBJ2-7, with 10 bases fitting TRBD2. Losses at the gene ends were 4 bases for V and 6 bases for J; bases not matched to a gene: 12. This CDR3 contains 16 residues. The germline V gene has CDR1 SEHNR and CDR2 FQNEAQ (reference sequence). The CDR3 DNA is TGTGCCAGCAGCTCCGTTAGCGGGAGGCCCCGTTCCGAGCAGTACTTC. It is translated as CASSSVSGRPRSEQYF.

The CDR3 spells CASSLNRDTSYEQYF. In nucleotides, the CDR3 is TGTGCCAGCAGTTTAAATCGGGACACCTCCTACGAGCAGTACTTC. The rearrangement links TRBV27 to TRBJ2-7; D perhaps matches TRBD1 (6 bases). V dropped 2 bases and J dropped 0 bases, with 11 bases sitting between them. The CDR3 sequence is 15 residues long. Germline CDR1 reads MNHEY; CDR2 reads SMNVEV (reference sequence).

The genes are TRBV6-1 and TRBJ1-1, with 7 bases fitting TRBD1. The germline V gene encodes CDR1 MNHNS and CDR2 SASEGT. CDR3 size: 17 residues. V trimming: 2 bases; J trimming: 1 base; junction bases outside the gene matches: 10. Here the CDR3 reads CASSEWSHRGKNTEAFF. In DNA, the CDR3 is TGTGCCAGCAGTGAATGGTCGCACAGGGGAAAGAACACTGAAGCTTTCTTT.

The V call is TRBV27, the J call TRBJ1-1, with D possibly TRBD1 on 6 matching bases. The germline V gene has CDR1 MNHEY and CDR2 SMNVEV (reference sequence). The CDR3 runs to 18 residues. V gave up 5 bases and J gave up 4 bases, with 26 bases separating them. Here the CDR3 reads CASSTPLRGIGFGTEAFF. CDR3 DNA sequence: TGTGCCAGCAGTACCCCTCTTAGGGGGATAGGGTTCGGCACTGAAGCTTTCTTT.

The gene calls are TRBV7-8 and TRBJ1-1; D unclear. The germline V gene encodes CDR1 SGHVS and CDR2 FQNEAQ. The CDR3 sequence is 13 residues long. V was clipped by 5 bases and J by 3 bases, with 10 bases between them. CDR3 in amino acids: CASSPRGYTEAFF. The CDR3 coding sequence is TGTGCCAGCAGCCCGAGAGGGTACACTGAAGCTTTCTTT.

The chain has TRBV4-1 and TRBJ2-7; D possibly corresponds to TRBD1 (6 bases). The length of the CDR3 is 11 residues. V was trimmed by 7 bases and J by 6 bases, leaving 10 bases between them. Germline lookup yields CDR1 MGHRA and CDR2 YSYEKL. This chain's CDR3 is CASMLGGEQYF. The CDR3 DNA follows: TGCGCCAGCATGCTAGGGGGCGAGCAGTACTTC.

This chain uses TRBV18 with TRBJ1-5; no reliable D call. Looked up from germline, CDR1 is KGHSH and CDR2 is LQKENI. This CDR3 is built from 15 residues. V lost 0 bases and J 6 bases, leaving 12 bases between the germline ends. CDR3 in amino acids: CASSPPGRQGQPQHF. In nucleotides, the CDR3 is TGTGCCAGCTCACCACCGGGGAGGCAAGGTCAGCCCCAGCATTTT. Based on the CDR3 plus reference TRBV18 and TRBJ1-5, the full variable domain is NAGVMQNPRHLVRRRGQEARLRCSPMKGHSHVYWYRQLPEEGLKFMVYLQKENIIDESGMPKERFSAEFPKEGPSILRIQQVVRGDSAAYFCASSPPGRQGQPQHFGDGTRLSIL.

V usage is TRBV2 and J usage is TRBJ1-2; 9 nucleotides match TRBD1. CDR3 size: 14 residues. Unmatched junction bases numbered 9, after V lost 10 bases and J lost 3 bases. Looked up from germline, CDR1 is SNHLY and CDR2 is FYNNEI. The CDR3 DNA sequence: TGTGCCATCACAGGGGGCAGGGGGGACTATGGCTACACCTTC. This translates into CAITGGRGDYGYTF.

The CDR3 DNA reads TGTGCCAGTAGGCGACAGGGGACTACTAATGAAAAACTGTTTTTT. Translating it yields CASRRQGTTNEKLFF. V and J are TRBV19 and TRBJ1-4, with 8 bases that match TRBD1. The germline V gene has CDR1 LNHDA and CDR2 SQIVND (reference sequence). The CDR3 spans 15 residues. The ends lost 6 bases at V and 2 bases at J; junction bases unmatched: 5.

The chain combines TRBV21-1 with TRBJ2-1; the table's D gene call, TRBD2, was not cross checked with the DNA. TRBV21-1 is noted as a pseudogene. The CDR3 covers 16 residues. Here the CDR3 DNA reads TGTGCCAGCAGCAAAGTCAGGGAGGGGGGTTACAATGAGCAGTTCTTC. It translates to CASSKVREGGYNEQFF.